This T cell receptor (beta chain) was obtained from a study of blood T cells in healthy people across ages. The CDR3 is 18 residues long. Germline CDR1 reads DFQATT; CDR2 reads SNEGSKA (reference sequence). The germline V and J ends were trimmed by 4 bases and 0 bases, with 24 bases remaining between them. Details on this clonotype: Antigen specificity is unknown.

The study's findings and limits: There were more naive CD4+ cells and higher diversity in long-lived donors than in aged donors. Using unsorted PBMCs precluded a conclusive naive versus antigen-experienced comparison. Getting older went along with TCR beta diversity per million T cells dropping roughly linearly.

PCR was performed a second time for about 7 to 11 cycles using a sample-barcoded 5' primer and a J-beta primer mix. TCRdb ran MiXCR on the 5' RACE reads and lists one entry per CDR3 protein. This table has 1.6 million or so distinct CDR3 sequences, about 35% appearing once. The specimen was blood. The rearrangement links TRBV20-1 to TRBJ1-2; perhaps TRBD1 as D (5 bases). The clonotype was recovered from a woman in her twenties or thirties in good health. CDR3: CSANPGQGKGETNYGYTF. The CDR3 coding sequence is TGCAGTGCTAACCCGGGGCAGGGTAAAGGGGAAACTAACTATGGCTACACCTTC.